This TCR beta chain stems from a study of shared clonotypes between healthy human individuals. Here immunoSEQ multiplex PCR was the method, and the copy in TCRdb shows in-frame clones only, minus some. The data hold about 820,000 clones, with 80% to 95% observed a single time. The trim removed 4 bases at V and 4 bases at J, leaving 5 bases unmatched. CDR3 length equals 15 residues. The V gene's germline CDR1 is SEHNR and CDR2 FQNEAQ (reference sequence). Terminally differentiated effector memory CD45RA+ cells were left out of the naive CD8 fraction, which was CD45RO-negative and positively selected for CCR7.

Sequencing was carried out using naive CD8+ T cells sorted from blood. The sequence was obtained from a man younger than 40 in good health. The chain is built from TRBV7-9 and TRBJ2-5, with 11 bases that match TRBD2. The CDR3 region is CASSSTSGTPETQYF. CDR3 coding DNA: TGTGCCAGCAGCTCGACTAGCGGGACCCCAGAGACCCAGTACTTC. Full variable domain (outside the CDR3, taken from reference TRBV7-9 and TRBJ2-5): DTGVSQNPRHKITKRGQNVTFRCDPISEHNRLYWYRQTLGQGPEFLTYFQNEAQLEKSRLLSDRFSAERPKGSFSTLEIQRTEQGDSAMYLCASSSTSGTPETQYFGPGTRLLVL.